This record looks at one T cell receptor (beta chain) sequence and its context. The antigen is undetermined. It was healthy bone marrow donors who served as donors. Primers: 60 Vbeta forward and 13 Jbeta reverse. Assay used: immunoSEQ multiplex PCR; TCRdb lists only in-frame clones, some missing. The sample contains 150,000 to 180,000 clones, roughly 72% of which appear only once. This entry comes from a study of cytomegalovirus exposure and HLA in healthy donors. Across the whole study: Among the approximately 400 donors who were genotyped, approximately 76% fell in the genetic ancestry cluster that is associated with self-reported Caucasian donors.

Trimming removed 3 bases from V and 0 bases from J, with 13 bases in between. The germline V gene has CDR1 SGHDT and CDR2 YYEEEE. The CDR3 is made up of 15 amino acids. Study-level findings and limits: In a later analysis, specific HLA alleles were associated with about 18,000 TCR beta sequences at a 0.05 false discovery rate.

The source is a man younger than 45 in good health and CMV-seronegative. The gene calls are TRBV5-6 and TRBJ2-7; perhaps TRBD1 as D (6 bases). The sequencing input was PBMCs. The CDR3 protein is CASSSDRTSSYEQYF. The CDR3 DNA follows: TGTGCCAGCAGCTCCGACAGGACCTCCTCCTACGAGCAGTACTTC.